Listed here are 29 T cell receptor beta chains from one sample, sequenced in a study of blood T cell repertoires in COVID-19. Assay: immunoSEQ multiplex PCR; the TCRdb copy retains only in-frame clones and omits some. The data hold 400,000 to 500,000 clones, with about 88% observed a single time. Sequenced material: PBMCs or T cells enriched from blood (not recorded which). Receptors were obtained from a young woman who had been exposed to COVID-19.

J is TRBJ2-3 and V is TRBV7-2; perhaps TRBD2 as D (7 bases). V lost 2 bases, J lost 6 bases, and 15 bases lay in between. Germline CDR1 and CDR2: SGHTA and FQGNSA. The CDR3 extends over 15 amino acids. For the CDR3, the DNA is TGTGCCAGCAGCTTACGGGGGGCGGCTTCCGATACGCAGTATTTT. Translated, it gives CASSLRGAASDTQYF.

V gene TRBV6-5 combines with J gene TRBJ1-2; D ambiguous. Trimming removed 7 bases from V and 8 bases from J, with 17 bases in between. The germline gives CDR1 MNHEY, CDR2 SVGAGI. There are 13 residues in the CDR3. The CDR3, as DNA: TGTGCCAGCACATGGGGTCTGGAGGGAGGCTACACCTTC. It is translated as CASTWGLEGGYTF.

The gene calls are TRBV12-3 or TRBV12-4 and TRBJ1-1; TRBD1 matches 8 bases. J gave up 8 bases and V 5 bases, and 4 bases lay outside the gene matches. The CDR3 sequence is 12 residues long. Here the CDR3 DNA reads TGTGCCAGCAGTCGCCGGGACAGGGAAGCTTTCTTT. It translates to CASSRRDREAFF.

The chain employs TRBV2 and TRBJ2-5; 11 positions match TRBD2. V shed 6 bases, J shed 4 bases, and the junction held 10 bases outside the gene matches. The V gene's germline CDR1 is SNHLY and CDR2 FYNNEI. The CDR3 loop spans 16 amino acids. In nucleotides, the CDR3 is TGTGCCAGCAGGGCGACTAGCGGGACGGTTGGAGAGACCCAGTACTTC. Translated, it gives CASRATSGTVGETQYF.

This clone is a singleton in its sample. The chain joins TRBV4-3 to TRBJ2-6; D is possibly TRBD2 (5 bases). Looked up from germline, CDR1 is LGHNA and CDR2 is YSLEER. Trimming took 0 bases from V and 2 from J, leaving 14 bases between them. There are 18 residues in the CDR3. In DNA, the CDR3 is TGCGCCAGCAGCCAAGATTTCGGGGTTATGGCTGGGGCCAACGTCCTGACTTTC. Translated, it gives CASSQDFGVMAGANVLTF.

This chain links TRBV11-2 with TRBJ1-1, with TRBD1 as a possible D gene (6 bases). V was pared by 1 base and J by 3 bases, with 15 bases between. Germline assignment: CDR1 SGHAT and CDR2 FQNNGV. The CDR3 spans 16 residues. The CDR3 DNA follows: TGTGCCAGCAGCTTAGGGTACGGGGGGGCGGACACTGAAGCTTTCTTT. Translated: CASSLGYGGADTEAFF. Complete variable domain (other parts from reference TRBV11-2 and TRBJ1-1): EAGVAQSPRYKIIEKRQSVAFWCNPISGHATLYWYQQILGQGPKLLIQFQNNGVVDDSQLPKDRFSAERLKGVDSTLKIQPAKLEDSAVYLCASSLGYGGADTEAFFGQGTRLTVV.

This chain uses TRBV9 with TRBJ2-5, with D tentatively TRBD2 (7 bases). CDR3 length equals 15 residues. V lost 0 bases to trimming and J lost 5 bases, with 14 bases between them. Germline V CDR1 and CDR2: SGDLS, YYNGEE. The CDR3 here is CASSVARGAGETQYF. The CDR3 DNA follows: TGTGCCAGCAGCGTAGCTCGGGGGGCTGGGGAGACCCAGTACTTC.

Only one count was recorded for this clone. Other DNA sequences in this specimen translate into the identical CDR3. V gene TRBV3-1 (or the pseudogene TRBV3-2) combines with J gene TRBJ1-5; no reliable D call. Trimming took 3 bases from V and 3 from J, leaving 12 bases between them. Germline CDR1 LGHDT, CDR2 YNNKEL (reference sequence). The CDR3 consists of 15 residues. The CDR3 coding sequence is TGTGCCAGCAGCCAGGGGAGAGGGAACAATCAGCCCCAGCATTTT. It yields the protein CASSQGRGNNQPQHF.

The V and J genes are TRBV29-1 and TRBJ2-1; 10 positions agree with TRBD2. Germline lookup yields CDR1 SQVTM and CDR2 ANQGSEA. This CDR3 spans 14 amino acids. With V trimmed by 7 bases and J by 5 bases, 8 bases remained unmatched. CDR3 sequence (DNA): TGCAGCGGTGGCTGGACTAGCGGAAACAATGAGCAGTTCTTC. This sequence encodes CSGGWTSGNNEQFF.

The chain recombines TRBV5-4 with TRBJ1-1; D is unclear. Germline V CDR1 and CDR2: SGHNT, YYREEE (reference sequence). CDR3 length: 15 amino acids. V was clipped by 1 base and J by 1 base, with 11 bases between them. For the CDR3, the DNA is TGTGCCAGCAGCTTGCGGCCAGAGGGGAACACTGAAGCTTTCTTT. As protein: CASSLRPEGNTEAFF.

The chain uses TRBV4-1 and TRBJ1-5; a possible D gene is TRBD1 (5 bases). V was clipped by 4 bases and J by 0 bases, with 10 bases between them. Germline loops: CDR1 MGHRA, CDR2 YSYEKL. The CDR3 runs 15 residues. The CDR3 is CASSLYDSSNQPQHF. The CDR3, as DNA: TGCGCCAGCAGCCTTTACGACAGTAGCAATCAGCCCCAGCATTTT.

The chain recombines TRBV29-1 with TRBJ2-3, with TRBD2 matching 7 bases. The CDR3 runs to 13 residues. CDR1 is SQVTM and CDR2 is ANQGSEA in the germline V gene. V lost 4 bases to trimming and J lost 9 bases; unmatched junction nucleotides: 10. The CDR3 coding sequence is TGCAGCGTTGGAGGGAGGGCCACGCACACGCAGTATTTT. This encodes CSVGGRATHTQYF.

J is TRBJ2-5 and V is TRBV9; 8 bases agree with TRBD2. Germline values: CDR1 SGDLS, CDR2 YYNGEE. Germline trimming cut 3 bases from V and 4 bases from J; bases unmatched to any gene: 5. CDR3 length equals 14 residues. The CDR3 spells CASSEAGVGETQYF. The DNA of the CDR3 is TGTGCCAGCAGCGAAGCGGGGGTAGGAGAGACCCAGTACTTC. Complete variable domain (other parts from reference TRBV9 and TRBJ2-5): DSGVTQTPKHLITATGQRVTLRCSPRSGDLSVYWYQQSLDQGLQFLIQYYNGEERAKGNILERFSAQQFPDLHSELNLSSLELGDSALYFCASSEAGVGETQYFGPGTRLLVL.

This sequence joins TRBV5-1 and TRBJ1-2, with unresolved D. Germline values: CDR1 SGHRS, CDR2 YFSETQ. The CDR3 spans 17 residues. V gave up 1 base and J gave up 4 bases, with 20 bases separating them. In DNA form, the CDR3 reads TGCGCCAGCAGCTTGATGCCCCGGGAGACTCCGACCTATGGCTACACCTTC. This sequence encodes CASSLMPRETPTYGYTF.

The chain recombines TRBV20-1 with TRBJ1-4; 9 bases are shared with TRBD1. J was trimmed by 0 bases and V by 3 bases; bases with no gene match: 5. Germline values: CDR1 DFQATT, CDR2 SNEGSKA (reference sequence). The CDR3 has 16 amino acids. Here the CDR3 reads CSASFRQGATNEKLFF. DNA for the CDR3: TGCAGTGCTAGTTTTAGACAGGGGGCAACTAATGAAAAACTGTTTTTT.

The chain combines TRBV7-2 with TRBJ1-3; TRBD1 aligns across 7 bases. Per germline, CDR1 SGHTA and CDR2 FQGNSA. The CDR3 sequence is 13 residues long. The trim removed 5 bases at V and 4 bases at J, leaving 2 bases unmatched. CDR3 residues: CASSRGRGNTIYF. CDR3 nucleotides: TGTGCCAGCAGCAGGGGGCGCGGAAACACCATATATTTT.

The chain links TRBV28 to TRBJ2-2; TRBD1 might be the D (6 bases). The CDR3 contains 14 residues. CDR1 and CDR2 from the germline V gene are MDHEN and SYDVKM. V lost 5 bases to trimming and J lost 3 bases, with 10 bases between them. As DNA, the CDR3 is TGTGCCAGCAGTGTACAGGGTTACACCGGGGAGCTGTTTTTT. It yields the protein CASSVQGYTGELFF.

The chain combines TRBV2 with TRBJ2-7; a possible D gene is TRBD1 (5 bases). The V end was cut by 3 bases, the J end by 2 bases, with 8 bases between. This CDR3 has 13 amino acids. Germline CDR1 is SNHLY and CDR2 is FYNNEI. The CDR3 here is CASSESGPYEQYF. CDR3 bases: TGTGCCAGCAGTGAGTCAGGGCCCTACGAGCAGTACTTC.

The chain recombines TRBV7-2 with TRBJ2-7; D is ambiguous. The germline CDR1 and CDR2 sequences are SGHTA and FQGNSA. The CDR3 has 14 residues. With 5 bases removed from V and 0 bases from J, the gap between germline ends came to 11 bases. The CDR3 DNA is TGTGCCAGCAGCGGTGAAGCGAACTCCTACGAGCAGTACTTC. As protein: CASSGEANSYEQYF.

The chain recombines TRBV7-2 with TRBJ1-1; 8 nucleotides align to TRBD1. The CDR3 sequence is 15 residues long. The V gene end was trimmed by 4 bases and the J gene end by 1 base; junction bases not matched to a gene: 5. Germline CDR1 reads SGHTA; CDR2 reads FQGNSA. The CDR3 coding sequence is TGTGCCAGCAGCTCGGCCGGGACAGGGAACACTGAAGCTTTCTTT. Its translation is CASSSAGTGNTEAFF.

The chain has TRBV11-2 and TRBJ1-6; weak D call: TRBD1 (5 bases). Between the trimmed V and J ends, which lost 4 bases and 10 bases, there was a span of 17 bases. Looked up from germline, CDR1 is SGHAT and CDR2 is FQNNGV. The length of the CDR3 is 15 residues. The CDR3 loop reads CASSSSRGVESPLHF. The CDR3 DNA is TGTGCCAGCAGCTCGTCTAGGGGCGTAGAATCACCCCTCCACTTT.

The V and J genes are TRBV4-1 and TRBJ2-7; tentatively, D is TRBD2 (5 bases). The CDR3 has 15 residues. Deletions cut 1 base from V and 2 bases from J, with 12 bases between. Looked up from germline, CDR1 is MGHRA and CDR2 is YSYEKL. The CDR3 spells CASSQGRGFTYEQYF. The CDR3 DNA reads as TGCGCCAGCAGCCAAGGGAGAGGGTTTACCTACGAGCAGTACTTC.

CDR3 DNA sequence: TGTGCCAGCAGCCCTGGACTAGCGGGAGTTGAGCAGTACTTC. Amino acid sequence: CASSPGLAGVEQYF. This chain links TRBV11-2 with TRBJ2-7; TRBD2 matches at 13 bases. After removal of 5 bases from V and 7 bases from J, the junction contained 5 bases not matched to a gene. The CDR3 has 14 amino acids. Germline CDR1 SGHAT, CDR2 FQNNGV.

This clone was detected a few times. The chain combines TRBV28 with TRBJ1-1, with D possibly being TRBD1 (6 bases). The length of the CDR3 is 15 residues. From germline, CDR1 is MDHEN and CDR2 SYDVKM. The V and J ends lost 3 bases and 1 base respectively, with 12 bases between them. In nucleotides, the CDR3 is TGTGCCAGCAGTTTCTGGGGCAGGGGGAACACTGAAGCTTTCTTT. This encodes CASSFWGRGNTEAFF.

The chain uses TRBV9 and TRBJ2-7; TRBD2 aligns across 8 bases. This CDR3 spans 14 amino acids. With V trimmed by 0 bases and J by 5 bases, 4 bases remained unmatched. In germline, CDR1 is SGDLS, CDR2 YYNGEE. In DNA form, the CDR3 reads TGTGCCAGCAGCGTAGAGGCGGGAGGTAACGAGCAGTACTTC. Encoded protein: CASSVEAGGNEQYF.

This clone was seen only a few times. The chain carries TRBV27 and TRBJ1-2; TRBD1 agrees at 7 bases. The CDR3 runs 15 residues. V shed 4 bases and J 2 bases; nucleotides not matched to a gene: 7. Germline V CDR1 and CDR2: MNHEY, SMNVEV (reference sequence). The CDR3 region has the DNA TGTGCCAGCAGTTCTACAGGGGCGAACAACTATGGCTACACCTTC. It encodes CASSSTGANNYGYTF.

This clone was recorded a few times. The chain couples TRBV20-1 to TRBJ2-7, with 7 bases matching TRBD2. The CDR3 length is 14 residues. V lost 3 bases and J lost 1; bases outside the gene matches: 6. Per germline, CDR1 DFQATT and CDR2 SNEGSKA (reference sequence). CDR3 amino acids: CSASTSVVSYEQYF. The CDR3 coding sequence is TGCAGTGCTAGTACTAGCGTAGTTTCCTACGAGCAGTACTTC.

Here the CDR3 DNA reads TGCGCCAGCAGCTTGCAACCCCAGGGTCGGGACACTGAAGCTTTCTTT. Amino acids: CASSLQPQGRDTEAFF. This rearrangement joins TRBV5-1 to TRBJ1-1; a possible D gene is TRBD1 (5 bases). CDR1 and CDR2 from the germline V gene are SGHRS and YFSETQ. This CDR3 is built from 16 residues. V shed 1 base and J shed 3 bases, with 16 bases lying between them.

Concerning this clone itself: In the same sample, other DNA sequences code for this CDR3. The J gene is TRBJ1-1, the V gene TRBV12-3 or TRBV12-4; no clear D gene. V gave up 3 bases and J gave up 1 base, with 6 bases separating them. CDR3 length equals 13 residues. The CDR3 spells CASSFGENTEAFF. The CDR3 DNA follows: TGTGCCAGCAGTTTCGGGGAGAACACTGAAGCTTTCTTT.